Following are 29 T cell receptor beta chains from one sample sequenced in a study of blood T cells in healthy people across ages. A second PCR of roughly 7 to 11 cycles used a sample-barcoded 5' primer and a J-beta primer mix. TCRdb ran MiXCR on the 5' RACE reads and lists one entry per CDR3 protein. This table holds 1.5 million to 2 million distinct CDR3 sequences, roughly two fifths found once. Sequencing input: blood. These receptors were taken from a human donor in good health.

The genes are TRBV4-3 and TRBJ2-7, with D perhaps TRBD1 (6 bases). V was clipped by 3 bases and J by 2 bases, with 14 bases between them. This CDR3 region has 15 residues. CDR1 is LGHNA, CDR2 YSLEER, per germline. CDR3: CASSQERTEPYEQYF. In DNA, the CDR3 is TGCGCCAGCAGCCAGGAACGGACAGAACCCTACGAGCAGTACTTC.

A remark on this clonotype: One end of the junction fails to match germline, which may point to a read error. This chain connects TRBV20-1 to TRBJ2-7; D possibly corresponds to TRBD2 (5 bases). CDR3 length: 13 amino acids. The germline CDR1 and CDR2 sequences are DFQATT and SNEGSKA (reference sequence). The CDR3 sequence: CSWGAWGTYEQYF. The CDR3 DNA is TGCAGTTGGGGAGCGTGGGGTACCTACGAACAGTACTTC.

The V call is TRBV9, the J call TRBJ2-3; weak D call: TRBD1 (5 bases). The CDR3 is 16 residues long. Per germline, CDR1 SGDLS and CDR2 YYNGEE. V was clipped by 1 base and J by 1 base, with 13 bases between them. CDR3 sequence: CASSVSSRGGTDTQYF. CDR3 DNA sequence: TGTGCCAGCAGCGTAAGTAGTAGGGGCGGCACAGATACGCAGTATTTT. The full variable domain, with the rest looked up from reference TRBV9 and TRBJ2-3, is DSGVTQTPKHLITATGQRVTLRCSPRSGDLSVYWYQQSLDQGLQFLIQYYNGEERAKGNILERFSAQQFPDLHSELNLSSLELGDSALYFCASSVSSRGGTDTQYFGPGTRLTVL.

This clonotype was seen just once. Possible read error: a much larger clone is one base away. V usage is TRBV7-3 and J usage is TRBJ2-1; D assignment may be TRBD1 or TRBD2 (5 bases each). The J call is uncertain, as TRBJ2-7 better fits the DNA end. CDR3 length equals 17 residues. Per germline, CDR1 SGHTA and CDR2 FQGTGA. This CDR3 is CASSQGARGSSYNEQYF. The CDR3 DNA follows: TGTGCCAGCAGCCAGGGTGCCCGAGGGTCGTCCTACAATGAGCAGTACTTC.

The CDR3 region is CASSSRAIAEDNEQFF. In nucleotides, the CDR3 is TGTGCCAGCAGCTCCCGGGCGATAGCGGAAGACAATGAGCAGTTCTTC. This chain joins TRBV7-8 and TRBJ2-1; possibly TRBD2 for D (6 bases). The CDR3 consists of 16 residues. The germline V gene encodes CDR1 SGHVS and CDR2 FQNEAQ. Trimming shortened V by 4 bases and J by 5 bases, and 18 bases separated the two germline ends.

V and J are TRBV7-6 and TRBJ2-7, with 7 bases matching TRBD1. The CDR3 has 13 residues. J lost 5 bases, V lost 4 bases, and 5 bases had no gene match. Germline CDR1 is SGHVS and CDR2 is FNYEAQ. CDR3: CASSSRQGHEQYF. The CDR3 DNA is TGTGCCAGCAGCTCCCGACAGGGCCACGAGCAGTACTTC.

The V and J genes are TRBV4-2 and TRBJ1-2; a weak D match, TRBD1 (5 bases). CDR1 is LGHNA and CDR2 is YNFKEQ in the germline V gene. This CDR3 contains 17 residues. Trimming removed 2 bases from V and 7 bases from J, with 23 bases in between. CDR3 amino acids: CASSQRHPGTLAGGYTF. The DNA for the CDR3 is TGTGCCAGCAGCCAACGACATCCTGGGACGCTCGCAGGTGGCTACACCTTC.

The genes are TRBV5-1 and TRBJ1-6, with TRBD1 matching 9 bases. The V segment lost 4 bases and the J segment 11 bases; nucleotides outside the gene matches: 7. Germline CDR1 reads SGHRS; CDR2 reads YFSETQ. The CDR3 has 14 amino acids. CDR3 bases: TGCGCCAGCAGCGTCGGGACAGGGATTCCACCCCTCCACTTT. This encodes CASSVGTGIPPLHF.

The V gene is TRBV7-6, the J gene TRBJ1-6, with a tentative D call TRBD1 (5 bases). The CDR3 runs 18 residues. CDR1 and CDR2 from the germline V gene are SGHVS and FNYEAQ. V lost 5 bases and J 5 bases, leaving 22 bases between the germline ends. The CDR3 sequence is CASSRVGLAGGNNSPLHF. DNA of the CDR3: TGTGCCAGCAGCCGGGTGGGTCTCGCCGGGGGGAATAATTCACCCCTCCACTTT. Full variable domain (rest looked up from reference TRBV7-6 and TRBJ1-6): GAGVSQSPRYKVTKRGQDVALRCDPISGHVSLYWYRQALGQGPEFLTYFNYEAQQDKSGLPNDRFSAERPEGSISTLTIQRTEQRDSAMYRCASSRVGLAGGNNSPLHFGNGTRLTVT.

J is TRBJ2-1 and V is TRBV6-6; 14 bases align to TRBD2. CDR3 length: 16 amino acids. Germline trimming cut 2 bases from V and 8 bases from J; bases unmatched to any gene: 5. The germline gives CDR1 MNHNY, CDR2 SVGAGI (reference sequence). The CDR3 is CASSYPGLAGVDEQFF. CDR3 nucleotide sequence: TGTGCCAGCAGTTACCCGGGACTAGCGGGGGTCGATGAGCAGTTCTTC.

Notes on this clonotype: This clone may be a read error of a much larger clone one base away. V and J are TRBV12-3 or TRBV12-4 and TRBJ2-3; D might be TRBD2 (6 bases). The CDR3 is 14 amino acids. In nucleotides, the CDR3 is TGTGCCAGCAGTTGGGGAGGTAGCACAGATGCGCAGTATTTT. Translation gives CASSWGGSTDAQYF.

V gene TRBV7-2 combines with J gene TRBJ1-5, with 11 bases matching TRBD1. This CDR3 has 16 amino acids. Germline CDR1 is SGHTA and CDR2 is FQGNSA. Trimming took 1 base from V and 7 from J; bases not matched to a gene: 6. The CDR3 DNA reads TGTGCCAGCAGCTTAGATGGACAGGGGGCCTGGCAGCCCCAGCATTTT. Its protein is CASSLDGQGAWQPQHF.

The gene calls are TRBV7-6 and TRBJ2-1; 10 nucleotides agree with TRBD2. Germline V CDR1 and CDR2: SGHVS, FNYEAQ. CDR3 length: 19 residues. With V trimmed by 3 bases and J by 6 bases, 17 bases remained unmatched. CDR3 coding DNA: TGTGCCAGCAGCTTTGTTCTCGCCGGGACTAGCGACGTCGGCAATGAGCAGTTCTTC. Protein sequence: CASSFVLAGTSDVGNEQFF.

This clonotype was seen ten or more times. This sequence joins TRBV6-5 and TRBJ2-1, with D tentatively TRBD1 or TRBD2 (5 bases each). The CDR3 length is 11 residues. The V end lost 6 bases, the J end lost 9 bases, and 9 bases lay between the germline ends. Per germline, CDR1 MNHEY and CDR2 SVGAGI. CDR3 loop: CASSPGAEQFF. CDR3 nucleotide sequence: TGTGCCAGCAGCCCCGGGGCTGAGCAGTTCTTC.

This chain joins TRBV29-1 and TRBJ2-1; 9 bases are shared with TRBD1. Trimming at V came to 2 bases and at J to 0 bases, leaving 17 bases not matched to a gene. From germline, CDR1 is SQVTM and CDR2 ANQGSEA. This CDR3 contains 20 residues. For the CDR3, the DNA is TGCAGCGTTGAATCGACAGAGGACAGGGGCCCCGACTTCTCCTACAATGAGCAGTTCTTC. Protein: CSVESTEDRGPDFSYNEQFF.

The chain combines TRBV15 with TRBJ2-1; no clear D gene. Germline V gene lookup returns CDR1 LNHNV and CDR2 YYDKDF (reference sequence). CDR3 length equals 16 residues. Trimming took off 3 bases at V and 5 bases at J, with 17 bases between the two ends. This CDR3 reads CATSSLYIAGDNEQFF. The CDR3, as DNA: TGTGCCACCAGCAGTCTATACATTGCAGGAGACAATGAGCAGTTCTTC.

The chain combines TRBV6-6 with TRBJ2-7, with D hard to call. The CDR3 runs 15 residues. Deletions cut 2 bases from V and 0 bases from J, with 11 bases between. Per the germline V gene, CDR1 is MNHNY and CDR2 is SVGAGI (reference sequence). The CDR3 region is CASSYSTQHSYEQYF. The CDR3 bases are TGTGCCAGCAGTTACAGCACCCAGCACTCCTACGAGCAGTACTTC.

This clonotype was seen only a few times. This chain uses TRBV20-1 with TRBJ1-2; 7 bases are a match to TRBD1. In germline, CDR1 is DFQATT, CDR2 SNEGSKA (reference sequence). The CDR3 consists of 13 residues. V was pared by 1 base and J by 3 bases, with 2 bases of the junction left unmatched. The CDR3 DNA reads TGCAGTGCTAGAGGACAGGGTGACTATGGCTACACCTTC. It encodes CSARGQGDYGYTF.

The chain employs TRBV20-1 and TRBJ1-6; D may be TRBD1 (5 bases). The CDR3 is 15 amino acids. Germline CDR1 reads DFQATT; CDR2 reads SNEGSKA (reference sequence). With 6 bases removed from V and 7 bases from J, the gap between germline ends came to 19 bases. CDR3 coding DNA: TGCAGTGCCCCGGGGCCACCGGGGGGAAATTCACCCCTCCACTTT. This encodes CSAPGPPGGNSPLHF.

V usage is TRBV6-4 and J usage is TRBJ1-4; D is unclear. V lost 5 bases and J 11 bases, leaving 15 bases between the germline ends. The V gene's germline CDR1 is MRHNA and CDR2 SNTAGT. This CDR3 is 13 amino acids long. CDR3 coding DNA: TGTGCCAGCAGTCCTCCGGTTGGGGTGAAACTGTTTTTT. Translating gives CASSPPVGVKLFF.

The V and J genes are TRBV7-6 and TRBJ1-5; D not resolved. Looked up from germline, CDR1 is SGHVS and CDR2 is FNYEAQ. Trimming cost V 1 base and J 0 bases, with 10 bases left between them. The CDR3 runs to 16 residues. For the CDR3, the DNA is TGTGCCAGCAGCTTAGGGAGGTTCCATAGCAATCAGCCCCAGCATTTT. Residues: CASSLGRFHSNQPQHF.

CDR3 region: CASSLPFPNYGYTF. As DNA, the CDR3 is TGTGCCAGCTCACTACCGTTTCCTAACTATGGCTACACCTTC. This rearrangement joins TRBV18 to TRBJ1-2; no firm D call. The V end lost 4 bases, the J end lost 0 bases, and 9 bases lay between the germline ends. The CDR3 runs 14 residues. Per germline, CDR1 KGHSH and CDR2 LQKENI.

The chain has TRBV12-3 or TRBV12-4 and TRBJ2-7; no clear D gene. This CDR3 is built from 14 residues. V shed 1 base and J shed 1 base, with 8 bases lying between them. CDR3 DNA sequence: TGTGCCAGCAGTTTAGGGGGATGGTCCTACGAGCAGTACTTC. As protein: CASSLGGWSYEQYF.

The V call is TRBV7-2, the J call TRBJ1-1; 8 positions agree with TRBD1. Germline CDR1 is SGHTA and CDR2 is FQGNSA. Unmatched junction bases numbered 14, after V lost 3 bases and J lost 11 bases. This CDR3 has 15 residues. CDR3 bases: TGTGCCAGCAGCTTTAATCTCGGGACAGGACGTGGTGCTTTCTTT. This codes for CASSFNLGTGRGAFF.

This clonotype showed up just a few times. The gene calls are TRBV5-1 and TRBJ1-1; TRBD1 is a possible D gene (5 bases). The CDR3 is 16 residues long. From germline, CDR1 is SGHRS and CDR2 YFSETQ. V gave up 3 bases and J gave up 0 bases, with 15 bases separating them. CDR3 residues: CASSSTAAGVNTEAFF. The CDR3 DNA follows: TGCGCCAGCAGCTCTACCGCAGCGGGGGTGAACACTGAAGCTTTCTTT.

This rearrangement joins TRBV20-1 to TRBJ1-4; 9 bases match TRBD1. Germline V gene data show CDR1 as DFQATT and CDR2 as SNEGSKA (reference sequence). This CDR3 is built from 13 residues. The V segment lost 5 bases and the J segment 8 bases; nucleotides outside the gene matches: 6. CDR3 nucleotides: TGCAGTGCTCGGGACAGGGTGCGAGAAAAACTGTTTTTT. Encoded protein: CSARDRVREKLFF.

V and J are TRBV3-1 and TRBJ2-6, with D unclear. Trimming took 2 bases from V and 0 from J, leaving 5 bases between them. CDR1 LGHDT and CDR2 YNNKEL come from the germline V gene (reference sequence). CDR3 length: 15 amino acids. For the CDR3, the DNA is TGTGCCAGCAGCCAAAGTTTCTCTGGGGCCAACGTCCTGACTTTC. It codes for CASSQSFSGANVLTF.

This clonotype was seen a handful of times. In DNA form, the CDR3 reads TGTGCCAGCAGCCCGTCACCGACAGGGAACTATGGCTACACCTTC. Protein product: CASSPSPTGNYGYTF. This sequence joins TRBV11-2 and TRBJ1-2; 7 positions agree with TRBD1. V lost 5 bases and J lost 2; bases outside the gene matches: 8. From germline, CDR1 is SGHAT and CDR2 FQNNGV. The CDR3 length is 15 residues.

This clonotype was picked up a small number of times. This sequence joins TRBV25-1 and TRBJ2-5; D is possibly TRBD1 or TRBD2 (7 bases each). Germline V gene data show CDR1 as MGHDK and CDR2 as SYGVNS. The CDR3 length is 13 residues. The ends were cut back, 7 bases at V and 3 bases at J, with 12 bases in the middle. This CDR3 is CASKRDSKETQYF. The CDR3 coding sequence is TGTGCCAGCAAGCGGGACAGCAAAGAGACCCAGTACTTC. The full variable domain, completed using reference TRBV25-1 and TRBJ2-5, is EADIYQTPRYLVIGTGKKITLECSQTMGHDKMYWYQQDPGMELHLIHYSYGVNSTEKGDLSSESTVSRIRTEHFPLTLESARPSHTSQYLCASKRDSKETQYFGPGTRLLVL.